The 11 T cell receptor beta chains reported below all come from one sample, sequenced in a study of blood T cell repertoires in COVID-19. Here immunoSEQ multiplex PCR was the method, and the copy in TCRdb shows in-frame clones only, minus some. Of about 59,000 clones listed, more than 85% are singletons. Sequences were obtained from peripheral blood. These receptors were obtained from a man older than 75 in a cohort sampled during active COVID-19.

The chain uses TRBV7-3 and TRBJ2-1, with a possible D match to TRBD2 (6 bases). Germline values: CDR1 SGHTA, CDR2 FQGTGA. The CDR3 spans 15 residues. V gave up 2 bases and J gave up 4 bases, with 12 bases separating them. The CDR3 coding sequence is TGTGCCAGCAGCTTATACCCTAGCGCGTACAATGAGCAGTTCTTC. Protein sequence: CASSLYPSAYNEQFF.

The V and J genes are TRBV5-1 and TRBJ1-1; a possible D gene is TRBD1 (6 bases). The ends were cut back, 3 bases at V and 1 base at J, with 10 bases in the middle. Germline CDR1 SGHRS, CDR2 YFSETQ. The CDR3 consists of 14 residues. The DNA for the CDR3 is TGCGCCAGCAGCTCAGGACAGTCGAACACTGAAGCTTTCTTT. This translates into CASSSGQSNTEAFF.

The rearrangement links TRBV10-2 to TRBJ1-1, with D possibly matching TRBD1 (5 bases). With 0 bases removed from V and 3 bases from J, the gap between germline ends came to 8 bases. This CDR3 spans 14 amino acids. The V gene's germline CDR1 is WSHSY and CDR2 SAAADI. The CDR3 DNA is TGCGCCAGCAGTGAGTCGCGGGGCTACACTGAAGCTTTCTTT. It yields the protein CASSESRGYTEAFF.

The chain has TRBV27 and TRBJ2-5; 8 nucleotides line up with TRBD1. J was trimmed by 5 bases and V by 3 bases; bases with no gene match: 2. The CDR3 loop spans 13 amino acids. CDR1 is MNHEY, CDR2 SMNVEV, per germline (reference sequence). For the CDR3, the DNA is TGTGCCAGCAGTTTCAGGGGGCGGGAGACCCAGTACTTC. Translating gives CASSFRGRETQYF.

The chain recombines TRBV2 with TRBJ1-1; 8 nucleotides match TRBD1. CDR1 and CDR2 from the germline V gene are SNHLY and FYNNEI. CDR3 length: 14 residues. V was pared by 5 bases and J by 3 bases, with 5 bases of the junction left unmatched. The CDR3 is CASSQGALDTEAFF. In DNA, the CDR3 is TGTGCCAGCAGTCAGGGGGCTTTGGACACTGAAGCTTTCTTT.

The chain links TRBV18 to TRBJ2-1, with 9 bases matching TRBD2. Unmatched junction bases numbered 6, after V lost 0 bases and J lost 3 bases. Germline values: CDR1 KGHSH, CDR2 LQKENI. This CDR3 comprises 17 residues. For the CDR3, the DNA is TGTGCCAGCTCACCACCCGGCCTAGCGGGGTACTACAATGAGCAGTTCTTC. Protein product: CASSPPGLAGYYNEQFF.

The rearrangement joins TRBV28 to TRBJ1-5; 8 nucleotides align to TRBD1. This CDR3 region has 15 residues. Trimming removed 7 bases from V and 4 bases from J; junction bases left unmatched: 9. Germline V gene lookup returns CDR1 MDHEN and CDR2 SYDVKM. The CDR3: CASITQGARNQPQHF. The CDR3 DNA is TGTGCCAGCATCACCCAGGGGGCCCGTAATCAGCCCCAGCATTTT.

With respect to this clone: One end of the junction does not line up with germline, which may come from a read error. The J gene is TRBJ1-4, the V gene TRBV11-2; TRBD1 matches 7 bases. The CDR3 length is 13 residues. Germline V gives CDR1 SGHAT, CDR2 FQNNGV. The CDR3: CASSLIPRDSPYF. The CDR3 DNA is TGTGCCAGCAGCTTAATCCCCCGGGACAGTCCATATTTT.

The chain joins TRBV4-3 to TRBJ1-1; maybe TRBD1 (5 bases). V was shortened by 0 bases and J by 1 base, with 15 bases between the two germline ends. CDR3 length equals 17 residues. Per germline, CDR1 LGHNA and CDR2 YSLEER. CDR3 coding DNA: TGCGCCAGCAGCCAAGACGTTGGGTCCAGGGCGAACACTGAAGCTTTCTTT. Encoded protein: CASSQDVGSRANTEAFF.

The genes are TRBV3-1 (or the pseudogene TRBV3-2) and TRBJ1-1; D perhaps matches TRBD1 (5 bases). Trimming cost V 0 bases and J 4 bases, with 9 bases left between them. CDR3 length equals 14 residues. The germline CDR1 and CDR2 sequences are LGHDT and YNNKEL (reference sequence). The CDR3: CASSQELGVTEAFF. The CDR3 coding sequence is TGTGCCAGCAGCCAAGAATTAGGGGTCACTGAAGCTTTCTTT.

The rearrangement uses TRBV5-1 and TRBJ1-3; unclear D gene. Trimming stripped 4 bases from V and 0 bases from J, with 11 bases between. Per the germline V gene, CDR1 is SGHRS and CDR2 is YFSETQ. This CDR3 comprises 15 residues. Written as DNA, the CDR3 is TGCGCCAGCAGCACTTCAGGCATCTCTGGAAACACCATATATTTT. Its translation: CASSTSGISGNTIYF.